The TCR beta chain under discussion was sequenced for a study of CD8+CD57+ T cells in acquired aplastic anemia. This CDR3 is 15 amino acids long. V was shortened by 4 bases and J by 0 bases, with 13 bases between the two germline ends. Germline loops: CDR1 DFQATT, CDR2 SNEGSKA (reference sequence). Profiling of TCR beta VDJ combinations and CDR3 sequences used genomic DNA as template. A single record per CDR3 protein comes from TCRdb applying MiXCR to the reads. The table lists around 200,000 distinct CDR3 sequences, 65% of them singletons. The sequenced patients had an expansion of CD8+CD57+ cells seen by flow cytometry. At least ten counts were recorded for this clonotype.

Sequenced sample: sorted CD4+, CD8+, or CD8+CD57+ T cells (not recorded which) from PBMCs. The clonotype comes from a human donor with aplastic anemia. The rearrangement uses TRBV20-1 and TRBJ2-1; the D is unclear. CDR3: CSATSEVGSYNEQFF. For the CDR3, the DNA is TGCAGTGCTACTTCTGAGGTGGGCTCCTACAATGAGCAGTTCTTC.